These T cell receptor beta chains were read from a single sample in a study of blood T cell repertoires in COVID-19. TCRdb's copy holds only in-frame clones and misses some; the assay was immunoSEQ multiplex PCR. Of about 180,000 clones listed, approximately 79% are singletons. The specimen sequenced was peripheral blood. The receptors shown here come from a woman aged 65 to 85 with acute or convalescent COVID-19. Both conserved end residues are trimmed from each CDR3. The D gene is left open where the match is weak.

ASSLTTGTRIF | TRBD2 | TRBJ2-1 | TRBV7-3
ASSENSGRVYEQF | TRBD2 | TRBJ2-1 | TRBV2
ASSVLGGTSGNTGELF | TRBD2 | TRBJ2-2 | TRBV9
ASSMGSSFMNTEAF | NA | TRBJ1-1 | TRBV19
ATSEAGGTAQY | TRBD2 | TRBJ2-3 | TRBV24-1
ASRRYGGNRAEKLF | NA | TRBJ1-4 | TRBV2
AAGSRGTIYGYT | NA | TRBJ1-2 | TRBV19
ASSIAAGAFGEQF | NA | TRBJ2-1 | TRBV19
ASSLSRDRTEKLF | TRBD1 | TRBJ1-4 | TRBV5-1
ASSPGSETQY | NA | TRBJ2-5 | TRBV2
AISRPNRDSSYNEQF | NA | TRBJ2-1 | TRBV10-3
ASSLGTAATYEQY | TRBD1 | TRBJ2-7 | TRBV11-3
ASSQDGAGVTSGNTIY | NA | TRBJ1-3 | TRBV3-1/TRBV3-2
ASSEIRGSGSPLH | NA | TRBJ1-6 | TRBV2
ASSPGTSVFNEQF | TRBD2 | TRBJ2-1 | TRBV27
SAGADWEQY | NA | TRBJ2-7 | TRBV20-1
ASSSDGTGAGSDTQY | TRBD1 | TRBJ2-3 | TRBV5-4
ASSEAYVGGREQY | NA | TRBJ2-7 | TRBV6-1
ASSLNVNGETQY | NA | TRBJ2-5 | TRBV7-2
ASSLASRDNEQF | NA | TRBJ2-1 | TRBV5-1
ASSGQVEESTDTQY | TRBD1 | TRBJ2-3 | TRBV7-8
ASGVSPLGHFNEQF | NA | TRBJ2-1 | TRBV5-1
ASSRGDTEPNTEAF | NA | TRBJ1-1 | TRBV19
ASSQELSTSTDTQY | NA | TRBJ2-3 | TRBV3-1/TRBV3-2
ASSPRGRTGGVNTGELF | TRBD1 | TRBJ2-2 | TRBV27
AWYGGERFNYGYT | NA | TRBJ1-2 | TRBV30